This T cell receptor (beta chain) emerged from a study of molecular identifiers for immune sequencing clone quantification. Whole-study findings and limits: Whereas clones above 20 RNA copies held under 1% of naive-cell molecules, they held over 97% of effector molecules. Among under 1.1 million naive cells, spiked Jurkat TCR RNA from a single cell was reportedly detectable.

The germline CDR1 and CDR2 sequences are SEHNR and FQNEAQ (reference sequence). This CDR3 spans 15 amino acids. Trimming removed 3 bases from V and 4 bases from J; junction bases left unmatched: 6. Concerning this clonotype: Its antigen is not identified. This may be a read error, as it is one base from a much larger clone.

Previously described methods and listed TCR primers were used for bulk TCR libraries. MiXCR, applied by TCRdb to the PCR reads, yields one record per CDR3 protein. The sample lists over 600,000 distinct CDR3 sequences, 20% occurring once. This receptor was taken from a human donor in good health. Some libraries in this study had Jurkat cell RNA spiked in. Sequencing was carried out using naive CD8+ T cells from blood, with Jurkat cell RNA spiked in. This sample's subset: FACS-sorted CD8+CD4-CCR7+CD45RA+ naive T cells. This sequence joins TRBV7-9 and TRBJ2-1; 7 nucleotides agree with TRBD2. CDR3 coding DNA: TGTGCCAGCAGCTTTCTAGCGGAGATTTACAATGAGCAGTTCTTC. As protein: CASSFLAEIYNEQFF.